These 17 T cell receptor beta chains originate from one sample sequenced in a study of OX40 agonist ivuxolimab in advanced cancers. Libraries were prepared by immunoSEQ multiplex PCR; TCRdb keeps only in-frame clonotypes and omits some of them. The repertoire holds 57,000 or so clones, with about 90% as singletons. The sample in question was CD4+ or CD8+ T cells sorted from blood, obtained in a trial of the OX40 agonist ivuxolimab. Receptors originate from an adult with an advanced solid tumor such as melanoma, head and neck, liver or kidney cancer.

The chain uses TRBV28 and TRBJ2-4; D is perhaps TRBD2 (6 bases). The germline gives CDR1 MDHEN, CDR2 SYDVKM. Trimming removed 3 bases at V and 4 bases at J, with 10 bases between. The CDR3 loop spans 14 amino acids. The CDR3 here is CASSFRTTKNIQYF. The CDR3 coding sequence is TGTGCCAGCAGTTTCCGGACTACAAAAAACATTCAGTACTTC. Full variable domain (remainder filled in from reference TRBV28 and TRBJ2-4): DVKVTQSSRYLVKRTGEKVFLECVQDMDHENMFWYRQDPGLGLRLIYFSYDVKMKEKGDIPEGYSVSREKKERFSLILESASTNQTSMYLCASSFRTTKNIQYFGAGTRLSVL.

The chain has TRBV4-2 and TRBJ1-3; D uncertain. Germline V lookup: CDR1 LGHNA, CDR2 YNFKEQ. Trimming shortened V by 0 bases and J by 0 bases, and 15 bases separated the two germline ends. This CDR3 has 18 amino acids. CDR3 sequence (DNA): TGTGCCAGCAGCCAAGATCTATTTCTGGGTAGCTCTGGAAACACCATATATTTT. The encoded protein is CASSQDLFLGSSGNTIYF.

This clone has a single count. This chain joins TRBV7-8 and TRBJ2-3; no clear D gene. The CDR3 runs to 14 residues. Trimming took off 5 bases at V and 1 base at J, with 10 bases between the two ends. Per germline, CDR1 SGHVS and CDR2 FQNEAQ. CDR3 coding DNA: TGTGCCAGCAGCCGGGTCGTGGGCACAGATACGCAGTATTTT. Translation: CASSRVVGTDTQYF.

J is TRBJ2-7 and V is TRBV15, with a tentative D call TRBD2 (7 bases). Germline V lookup: CDR1 LNHNV, CDR2 YYDKDF (reference sequence). Between the trimmed V and J ends, which lost 0 bases and 2 bases, there was a span of 23 bases. The CDR3 runs 19 residues. The CDR3, as DNA: TGTGCCACCAGCAGAGATCCTCCGAGGGGGGGGAGGAGGCCCTACGAGCAGTACTTC. As protein: CATSRDPPRGGRRPYEQYF. The whole variable domain, remainder taken from reference TRBV15 and TRBJ2-7, is DAMVIQNPRYQVTQFGKPVTLSCSQTLNHNVMYWYQQKSSQAPKLLFHYYDKDFNNEADTPDNFQSRRPNTSFCFLDIRSPGLGDTAMYLCATSRDPPRGGRRPYEQYFGPGTRLTVT.

This sequence joins TRBV7-3 and TRBJ1-4, with 7 bases identical to TRBD1. J lost 5 bases, V lost 5 bases, and 11 bases had no gene match. This CDR3 region has 16 residues. The germline V gene has CDR1 SGHTA and CDR2 FQGTGA. This CDR3 reads CASSQPGGGDNEKLFF. DNA for the CDR3: TGTGCCAGCAGCCAACCCGGAGGGGGCGACAATGAAAAACTGTTTTTT.

The chain is built from TRBV28 and TRBJ2-7; TRBD2 aligns across 11 bases. Germline V gene sequence: CDR1 MDHEN, CDR2 SYDVKM. This CDR3 contains 16 residues. V gave up 1 base and J gave up 3 bases; unmatched junction bases: 5. CDR3 coding DNA: TGTGCCAGCAGTTTATCGGGTAGCGGGAGGGTCTACGAGCAGTACTTC. Its translation: CASSLSGSGRVYEQYF.

This chain links TRBV11-3 with TRBJ2-1, with D maybe TRBD2 (6 bases). V was shortened by 5 bases and J by 3 bases, with 14 bases between the two germline ends. The CDR3 contains 15 residues. Germline loops: CDR1 SGHNT, CDR2 YENEEA. The CDR3 region has the DNA TGTGCCAGCAGCCGACGGGAGAAGGGCTACAATGAGCAGTTCTTC. This translates into CASSRREKGYNEQFF.

This chain uses TRBV5-1 with TRBJ2-2; D ambiguous. Germline loops: CDR1 SGHRS, CDR2 YFSETQ. This CDR3 comprises 14 residues. The V gene lost 4 bases and the J gene lost 4 bases, with 11 bases spanning the gap. Here the CDR3 DNA reads TGCGCCAGCAGCCCCGAGGTGACCACCGGGGAGCTGTTTTTT. Translation gives CASSPEVTTGELFF.

This chain uses TRBV7-8 with TRBJ2-1; 8 positions agree with TRBD1. The V segment lost 1 base and the J segment 1 base; nucleotides outside the gene matches: 0. The CDR3 extends over 15 amino acids. Per the germline V gene, CDR1 is SGHVS and CDR2 is FQNEAQ. In DNA, the CDR3 is TGTGCCAGCAGCTTAGGGGACAGGTCCTACAATGAGCAGTTCTTC. It specifies CASSLGDRSYNEQFF.

In the case of this clone: Different DNA sequences within this sample yield the same CDR3. The chain links TRBV11-3 to TRBJ2-7; possible D gene TRBD2, 6 bases. The V gene lost 3 bases and the J gene lost 0 bases, with 9 bases spanning the gap. Germline CDR1 is SGHNT and CDR2 is YENEEA. The CDR3 totals 14 residues. For the CDR3, the DNA is TGTGCCAGCAGCTTGGGACTGAACTCCTACGAGCAGTACTTC. This encodes CASSLGLNSYEQYF.

The rearrangement links TRBV10-2 to TRBJ2-7; 10 bases align to TRBD1. The length of the CDR3 is 13 residues. CDR1 and CDR2 from the germline V gene are WSHSY and SAAADI. V lost 7 bases to trimming and J lost 3 bases; unmatched junction nucleotides: 3. CDR3 nucleotides: TGCGCCAGCAAGGACAGGGGGGGCTACGAGCAGTACTTC. Its protein product is CASKDRGGYEQYF.

The rearrangement joins TRBV30 to TRBJ1-5, with a tentative D call TRBD1 (5 bases). This CDR3 has 13 residues. V was shortened by 2 bases and J by 5 bases, with 10 bases between the two germline ends. Germline V gives CDR1 GTSNPN, CDR2 SVGIG (reference sequence). The CDR3, as DNA: TGTGCCTGGAGTCCAGGGCTACATCAGCCCCAGCATTTT. It yields the protein CAWSPGLHQPQHF.

The chain joins TRBV28 to TRBJ2-4; D is possibly TRBD1 or TRBD2 (6 bases each). Looked up from germline, CDR1 is MDHEN and CDR2 is SYDVKM. Trimming shortened V by 2 bases and J by 2 bases, and 10 bases separated the two germline ends. There are 15 residues in the CDR3. The chain's CDR3 is CASSLRGAPKNIQYF. CDR3 bases: TGTGCCAGCAGTTTAAGGGGGGCTCCCAAAAACATTCAGTACTTC.

The chain has TRBV4-2 and TRBJ2-5; 11 bases align to TRBD2. Germline-derived CDR1 and CDR2 are LGHNA and YNFKEQ. The CDR3 length is 15 residues. V was clipped by 3 bases and J by 6 bases; unmatched bases: 6. CDR3 sequence (DNA): TGTGCCAGCAGCCAGGGGACTAGCGGTTGGAAGACCCAGTACTTC. Protein sequence: CASSQGTSGWKTQYF.

This chain links TRBV19 with TRBJ2-7, with D perhaps being TRBD1 or TRBD2 (5 bases each). Trimming shortened V by 7 bases and J by 2 bases, and 15 bases separated the two germline ends. Germline CDR1 and CDR2: LNHDA and SQIVND (reference sequence). The CDR3 is 14 amino acids. CDR3 amino acids: CASKGTAQAYEQYF. The CDR3 coding sequence is TGTGCCAGTAAAGGGACCGCCCAGGCCTACGAGCAGTACTTC. The full variable domain, its missing parts supplied by reference TRBV19 and TRBJ2-7, is DGGITQSPKYLFRKEGQNVTLSCEQNLNHDAMYWYRQDPGQGLRLIYYSQIVNDFQKGDIAEGYSVSREKKESFPLTVTSAQKNPTAFYLCASKGTAQAYEQYFGPGTRLTVT.

The chain uses TRBV11-2 and TRBJ1-5; perhaps TRBD1 as D (6 bases). The germline V and J ends were trimmed by 5 bases and 0 bases, with 8 bases remaining between them. The CDR3 is 14 amino acids. Germline CDR1 SGHAT, CDR2 FQNNGV. This CDR3 reads CASSPGHSNQPQHF. The CDR3 nucleotides are TGTGCCAGCAGCCCGGGACATAGCAATCAGCCCCAGCATTTT.

This sequence joins TRBV19 and TRBJ1-1, with D uncertain. The CDR3 totals 14 residues. The germline CDR1 and CDR2 sequences are LNHDA and SQIVND (reference sequence). V lost 5 bases, J lost 1 base, and 11 bases lay in between. The CDR3 sequence is CASSRSDKNTEAFF. The CDR3, as DNA: TGTGCCAGTAGTCGTTCAGACAAGAACACTGAAGCTTTCTTT.